The 7 T cell receptor beta chains reported below all come from one sample, sequenced in a study of blood T cell repertoires in COVID-19. TCRdb's table, derived via immunoSEQ multiplex PCR, lists solely in-frame clones and lacks some. The table lists approximately 300,000 clones, 90% of them singletons. Material: PBMCs or T cells enriched from blood (not recorded which). Every receptor here comes from a woman aged 18-29 years with acute COVID-19.

The chain recombines TRBV7-9 with TRBJ1-1; 8 positions agree with TRBD1. Trimming cost V 5 bases and J 1 base; bases outside gene matches: 6. The CDR3 contains 15 residues. Germline V lookup: CDR1 SEHNR, CDR2 FQNEAQ (reference sequence). The chain's CDR3 is CASSPRGQGNTEAFF. The DNA of the CDR3 is TGTGCCAGCAGCCCCAGGGGGCAAGGGAACACTGAAGCTTTCTTT.

Points on this clone: An end of the junction does not agree with germline; a read error may underlie this. The V gene is TRBV7-7, the J gene TRBJ2-1; D might be TRBD2 (6 bases). CDR1 and CDR2 (germline): SSHAT, FNYEAQ (reference sequence). The CDR3 length is 16 residues. The CDR3 DNA reads TGTGCTAGCAGCTTAGAAGTTAGCGGCTCCTACAATGAGCAGTTCTTC. This gives the protein CASSLEVSGSYNEQFF.

The chain combines TRBV4-1 with TRBJ2-7; 10 bases align to TRBD2. V shed 4 bases, J shed 5 bases, and the junction held 5 bases outside the gene matches. Germline lookup yields CDR1 MGHRA and CDR2 YSYEKL. This CDR3 contains 14 residues. The CDR3 DNA sequence: TGCGCCAGCAGCCCCGGAGCGGGAGGGGACGAGCAGTACTTC. This sequence encodes CASSPGAGGDEQYF.

The chain carries TRBV10-2 and TRBJ1-2; D remains unclear. This CDR3 has 13 amino acids. Germline CDR1 WSHSY, CDR2 SAAADI. Trimming stripped 8 bases from V and 0 bases from J, with 10 bases between. The CDR3, as DNA: TGCGCCAGCGCCGACGGGGCTAACTATGGCTACACCTTC. Its protein product is CASADGANYGYTF.

The CDR3 region is CASSVASGTYEQYF. CDR3 nucleotides: TGTGCCAGCAGCGTGGCTAGCGGAACCTACGAGCAGTACTTC. The V gene is TRBV9, the J gene TRBJ2-7; 7 positions agree with TRBD2. Germline-derived CDR1 and CDR2 are SGDLS and YYNGEE. V shed 2 bases, J shed 2 bases, and the junction held 4 bases outside the gene matches. This CDR3 contains 14 residues.

The chain links TRBV27 to TRBJ1-2, with no clear D. The V gene lost 1 base and the J gene lost 0 bases, with 9 bases spanning the gap. CDR3 size: 15 residues. Germline-derived CDR1 and CDR2 are MNHEY and SMNVEV (reference sequence). In DNA, the CDR3 is TGTGCCAGCAGTTTATATCTGGGCTCTAACTATGGCTACACCTTC. It yields the protein CASSLYLGSNYGYTF.

This rearrangement joins TRBV7-3 to TRBJ2-1, with 7 bases fitting TRBD2. Germline V gives CDR1 SGHTA, CDR2 FQGTGA. The CDR3 runs to 15 residues. With V trimmed by 0 bases and J by 3 bases, 2 bases remained unmatched. The CDR3 nucleotides are TGTGCCAGCAGCTTAACGGCTAGCGGCTACAATGAGCAGTTCTTC. Translated, it gives CASSLTASGYNEQFF.